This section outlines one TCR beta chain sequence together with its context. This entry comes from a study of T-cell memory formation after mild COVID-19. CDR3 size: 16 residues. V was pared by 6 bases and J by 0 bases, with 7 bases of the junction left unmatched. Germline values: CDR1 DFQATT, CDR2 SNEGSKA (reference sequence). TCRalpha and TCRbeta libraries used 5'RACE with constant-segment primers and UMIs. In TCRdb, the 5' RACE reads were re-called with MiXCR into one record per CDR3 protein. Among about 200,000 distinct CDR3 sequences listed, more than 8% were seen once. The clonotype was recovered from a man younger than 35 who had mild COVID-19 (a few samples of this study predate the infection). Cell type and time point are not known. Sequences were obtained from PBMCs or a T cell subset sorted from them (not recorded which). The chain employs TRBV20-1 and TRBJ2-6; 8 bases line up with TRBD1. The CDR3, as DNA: TGCAGTGCGACCGGGACAGGACCCTCTGGGGCCAACGTCCTGACTTTC. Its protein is CSATGTGPSGANVLTF.